Shown below are 11 T cell receptor beta chains from a single sample sequenced in a study of vaccination effects on CD4 cells after COVID-19. Cells that had been cultured for nine to eleven days were the source of isolated CD4+ T cells. Two-dose BNT162b2 or mRNA-1273 vaccination was given to participants. For these TCRs, the target antigens are not known. Assay used: immunoSEQ multiplex PCR; TCRdb lists only in-frame clones, some missing. The sample carries 43,000 or so clones, less than 85% recorded once. The specimen comprised CD4+ T cells from PBMCs cultured without peptide, sampled after COVID-19 vaccination. The receptors come from a human donor who received a COVID-19 vaccine.

This rearrangement joins TRBV3-1 (or the pseudogene TRBV3-2) to TRBJ1-3; D is unclear. This CDR3 contains 12 residues. From germline, CDR1 is LGHDT and CDR2 YNNKEL (reference sequence). Trimming left V 1 base short and J 3 bases short, with 1 base between. CDR3 sequence reads: CASSQVGNTIYF. The DNA for the CDR3 is TGTGCCAGCAGCCAAGTTGGAAACACCATATATTTT.

The chain has TRBV4-1 and TRBJ2-5, with 10 bases aligning to TRBD2. Germline assignment: CDR1 MGHRA and CDR2 YSYEKL. V was pared by 3 bases and J by 1 base, with 8 bases of the junction left unmatched. The CDR3 has 17 amino acids. As DNA, the CDR3 is TGCGCCAGCAGCCACGTCCTCGGACTAGCGGTCCAAGAGACCCAGTACTTC. This sequence encodes CASSHVLGLAVQETQYF.

This clone has just a few counts. This chain uses TRBV25-1 with TRBJ2-7; D remains unclear. The CDR3 length is 13 residues. Germline CDR1 MGHDK, CDR2 SYGVNS. Trimming pared 3 bases from V and 5 bases from J, leaving 11 bases between. The CDR3 loop is CASSEWDLNEQYF. CDR3 nucleotides: TGTGCCAGCAGTGAGTGGGATCTGAACGAGCAGTACTTC.

The V gene is TRBV30, the J gene TRBJ2-3; D ambiguous. Germline V lookup: CDR1 GTSNPN, CDR2 SVGIG (reference sequence). The CDR3 is made up of 11 amino acids. Trimming removed 3 bases at V and 6 bases at J, with 7 bases between. This CDR3 reads CAWSRADTQYF. CDR3 nucleotide sequence: TGTGCCTGGAGCCGGGCGGATACGCAGTATTTT.

This clone was counted only a few times. V usage is TRBV6-6 and J usage is TRBJ1-6; no definite D call. V lost 5 bases to trimming and J lost 11 bases, with 13 bases between them. The CDR3 is 13 residues long. The germline CDR1 and CDR2 sequences are MNHNY and SVGAGI (reference sequence). CDR3 nucleotide sequence: TGTGCCAGCAGTACAGCACCGGGAGCACCCCTCCACTTT. Translation gives CASSTAPGAPLHF.

A word on this clone: With a much larger clone just one base away, this may be a read error. The CDR3 protein is CASSERTGGTEAFF. CDR3 DNA: TGTGCCAGCAGTGAACGGACAGGGGGGACTGAAGCTTTCTTT. V usage is TRBV6-1 and J usage is TRBJ1-1, with 10 bases matching TRBD1. CDR3 length: 14 residues. Germline CDR1 reads MNHNS; CDR2 reads SASEGT. The V and J ends lost 2 bases and 5 bases, in that order; junction bases with no gene match: 2.

This chain uses TRBV6-5 with TRBJ1-4, with D perhaps matching TRBD1 (5 bases). Germline CDR1 and CDR2: MNHEY and SVGAGI. The CDR3 is 15 residues long. Trimming shortened V by 6 bases and J by 5 bases, and 16 bases separated the two germline ends. The CDR3 loop is CASSRLGGKNEKLFF. The CDR3 nucleotides read TGTGCCAGCAGCCGCCTCGGGGGGAAAAATGAAAAACTGTTTTTT.

This clone was seen a few times. The J gene is TRBJ2-3, the V gene TRBV19; D gene unclear. Trimming stripped 7 bases from V and 2 bases from J, with 13 bases between. Germline CDR1 and CDR2: LNHDA and SQIVND (reference sequence). The CDR3 runs 14 residues. This CDR3 is CASTISPSTDTQYF. CDR3 nucleotides: TGTGCCAGTACTATCAGCCCCTCCACAGATACGCAGTATTTT.

This clone was detected a few times. The chain joins TRBV12-3 or TRBV12-4 to TRBJ1-1; 7 bases are a match to TRBD1. V shed 4 bases, J shed 6 bases, and the junction held 2 bases outside the gene matches. The CDR3 totals 12 residues. The CDR3 bases are TGTGCCAGCAGTTCGGGGACAGCTGAAGCTTTCTTT. Its protein is CASSSGTAEAFF.

The chain combines TRBV12-3 or TRBV12-4 with TRBJ2-1, with no clear D. The CDR3 sequence is 13 residues long. Trimming cost V 3 bases and J 2 bases, with 5 bases left between them. As DNA, the CDR3 is TGTGCCAGCAGTTTGTTCCCCTACAATGAGCAGTTCTTC. Its protein product is CASSLFPYNEQFF.

V is TRBV5-4 and J is TRBJ2-7, with 9 bases fitting TRBD2. CDR3 size: 16 residues. V shed 0 bases, J shed 7 bases, and the junction held 11 bases outside the gene matches. Germline V gene lookup returns CDR1 SGHNT and CDR2 YYREEE (reference sequence). The CDR3 loop reads CASSLEVAGGLGEQYF. CDR3 in DNA: TGTGCCAGCAGCTTGGAAGTTGCGGGAGGGCTGGGAGAGCAGTACTTC.